These 10 T cell receptor beta chains came from one sample sequenced in a study of T-cell reconstitution after alpha-beta-depleted transplantation in children. Unique molecular identifiers were used to barcode this TCRbeta library. One entry per CDR3 protein, called by TCRdb with MiXCR from the PCR reads. The sample includes about 980,000 distinct CDR3 sequences, about 30% seen only once; the top ten take about 28%. Material: PBMCs, mostly from graft donor cells, obtained 360 days after TCRalphabeta/CD19-depleted stem cell transplant. Receptors originate from a boy under two years old who had a stem cell transplant for SCID, so the T cells may come from the graft donor.

The gene calls are TRBV5-1 and TRBJ1-4; maybe TRBD1 (5 bases). This CDR3 is 15 amino acids long. Germline CDR1 SGHRS, CDR2 YFSETQ. V lost 4 bases and J 8 bases, leaving 18 bases between the germline ends. The DNA for the CDR3 is TGCGCCAGCAGCGCAACAGGTCGCGTGCCCGAAAAACTGTTTTTT. This gives the protein CASSATGRVPEKLFF.

The gene calls are TRBV20-1 and TRBJ2-7; maybe TRBD2 (6 bases). V was trimmed by 6 bases and J by 3 bases, leaving 18 bases between them. Germline V CDR1 and CDR2: DFQATT, SNEGSKA (reference sequence). The CDR3 totals 14 residues. As DNA, the CDR3 is TGCAGTGCCACAGGAGGGCCAGGTGGCTACGAGCAGTACTTC. Residues: CSATGGPGGYEQYF.

This clonotype occurred a few times. The DNA of the CDR3 is TGCAGTGCTAGATCCGGAGGGACGCAGTATTTT. This codes for CSARSGGTQYF. V usage is TRBV20-1 and J usage is TRBJ2-3; tentative D call: TRBD2 (6 bases). With 2 bases removed from V and 9 bases from J, the gap between germline ends came to 9 bases. There are 11 residues in the CDR3. Germline V gene lookup returns CDR1 DFQATT and CDR2 SNEGSKA (reference sequence).

In this sample, this clonotype turned up a few times. The genes are TRBV11-2 and TRBJ2-3; TRBD1 or TRBD2 may be the D gene (5 bases each). Germline assignment: CDR1 SGHAT and CDR2 FQNNGV. The germline V and J ends were trimmed by 1 base and 14 bases, with 22 bases remaining between them. CDR3 length equals 15 residues. The CDR3 DNA reads as TGTGCCAGCAGCTTAGGGGGACCAGGACCTTCCCGGCTGTATTTT. Amino acid sequence: CASSLGGPGPSRLYF.

The V and J genes are TRBV10-3 and TRBJ2-7; weak D call: TRBD2 (5 bases). V was cut by 3 bases and J by 2 bases, with 14 bases left in between. This CDR3 contains 15 residues. Germline V CDR1 and CDR2: ENHRY, SYGVKD. As DNA, the CDR3 is TGTGCCATCAGTGACACTCCGACCGGGACCTACGAGCAGTACTTC. Its protein is CAISDTPTGTYEQYF.

The V gene is TRBV12-3 or TRBV12-4, the J gene TRBJ2-3; D is ambiguous. V lost 7 bases and J 0 bases, leaving 11 bases between the germline ends. The CDR3 length is 14 residues. The chain's CDR3 is CASTTFGSTDTQYF. The CDR3 DNA reads as TGTGCCAGCACCACATTTGGGAGCACAGATACGCAGTATTTT.

V usage is TRBV15 and J usage is TRBJ2-3, with D possibly TRBD2 on 6 matching bases. The germline gives CDR1 LNHNV, CDR2 YYDKDF (reference sequence). CDR3 length equals 16 residues. With 5 bases removed from V and 7 bases from J, the gap between germline ends came to 22 bases. The CDR3 DNA reads as TGTGCCACCAGCGGCGCAGTGGGACTCCCACCGAATACGCAGTATTTT. Its translation: CATSGAVGLPPNTQYF.

The chain employs TRBV20-1 and TRBJ2-7, with D unclear. The CDR3 totals 11 residues. V was shortened by 1 base and J by 5 bases, with 6 bases between the two germline ends. The germline gives CDR1 DFQATT, CDR2 SNEGSKA (reference sequence). CDR3 in DNA: TGCAGTGCTAGAGTTAGTGACGAGCAGTACTTC. Translated, it gives CSARVSDEQYF.

This clonotype was observed a few times. The rearrangement links TRBV6-5 to TRBJ2-3, with D possibly being TRBD2 (7 bases). The CDR3 sequence is 12 residues long. Per the germline V gene, CDR1 is MNHEY and CDR2 is SVGAGI. Trimming left V 8 bases short and J 12 bases short, with 18 bases between. The CDR3 sequence: CASAGGGGSQYF. CDR3 sequence (DNA): TGTGCCAGCGCCGGGGGCGGGGGCTCTCAGTATTTT.

This clonotype turned up a few times. This rearrangement joins TRBV12-3 or TRBV12-4 to TRBJ2-3; D could derive from TRBD1 or TRBD2 (8 bases each). This CDR3 spans 16 amino acids. V shed 5 bases and J shed 4 bases, with 19 bases lying between them. CDR3 residues: CASSRGGQGAADTQYF. The CDR3, as DNA: TGTGCCAGCAGTCGCGGGGGGCAGGGGGCTGCAGATACGCAGTATTTT.